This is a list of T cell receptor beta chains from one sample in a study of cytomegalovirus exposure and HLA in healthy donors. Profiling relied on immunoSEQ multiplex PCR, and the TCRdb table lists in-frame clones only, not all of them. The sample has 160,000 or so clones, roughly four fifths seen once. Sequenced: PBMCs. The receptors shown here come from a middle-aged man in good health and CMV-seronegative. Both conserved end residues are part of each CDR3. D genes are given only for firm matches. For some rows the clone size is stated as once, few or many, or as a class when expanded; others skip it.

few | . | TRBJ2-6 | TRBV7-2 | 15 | CASSRARRAANGLTF | TGTGCCAGCAGCCGCGCGCGGCGGGCGGCCAACGGCCTGACTTTC
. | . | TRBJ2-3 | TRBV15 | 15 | CATSRSPTGTDTQYF | TGTGCCACCAGCAGAAGCCCAACCGGCACAGATACGCAGTATTTT
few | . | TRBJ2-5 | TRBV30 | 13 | CAWSVTIGETQYF | TGTGCCTGGAGTGTGACAATAGGAGAGACCCAGTACTTC
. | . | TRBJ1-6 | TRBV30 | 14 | CAWSVRREASPLHF | TGTGCCTGGAGTGTACGCAGGGAGGCAAGTCCCCTCCACTTT
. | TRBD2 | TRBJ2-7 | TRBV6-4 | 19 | CASSPPSFASGRSRYEQYF | TGTGCCAGCAGCCCCCCTTCGTTTGCTAGCGGGAGGTCCCGCTACGAGCAGTACTTC
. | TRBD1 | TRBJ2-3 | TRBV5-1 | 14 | CASSYGQGADTQYF | TGCGCCAGCAGCTACGGACAGGGAGCAGATACGCAGTATTTT
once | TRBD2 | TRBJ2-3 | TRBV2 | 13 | CASRGLVADTQYF | TGTGCCAGCAGGGGACTAGTTGCAGATACGCAGTATTTT
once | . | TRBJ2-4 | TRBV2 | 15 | CASRTTGLAKNIQYF | TGTGCCAGCAGAACAACAGGGCTAGCCAAAAACATTCAGTACTTC
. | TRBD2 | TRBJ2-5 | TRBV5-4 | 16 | CASSLGLAGVGETQYF | TGTGCCAGCAGCTTGGGACTAGCGGGAGTGGGGGAGACCCAGTACTTC
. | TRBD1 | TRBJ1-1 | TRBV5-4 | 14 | CASSTWTGDTEAFF | TGTGCCAGCAGCACCTGGACAGGGGACACTGAAGCTTTCTTT
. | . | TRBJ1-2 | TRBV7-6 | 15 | CASSLGFTGSYGYTF | TGTGCCAGCAGCTTAGGCTTTACAGGGTCCTATGGCTACACCTTC
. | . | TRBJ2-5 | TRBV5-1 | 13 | CASSSSNEETQYF | TGCGCCAGCAGCTCATCTAATGAAGAGACCCAGTACTTC
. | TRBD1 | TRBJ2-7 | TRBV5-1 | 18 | CASSLEPGSTGGKYEQYF | TGCGCCAGCAGCTTGGAACCCGGATCGACAGGGGGCAAGTACGAGCAGTACTTC
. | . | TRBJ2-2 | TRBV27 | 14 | CASSTSGGHGELFF | TGTGCCAGCAGTACCTCGGGGGGCCACGGGGAGCTGTTTTTT
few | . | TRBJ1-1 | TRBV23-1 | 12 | CASSQYGVEAFF | TGCGCCAGCAGTCAATACGGAGTAGAAGCTTTCTTT
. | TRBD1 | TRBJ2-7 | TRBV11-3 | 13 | CASSSRDSSEQYF | TGTGCCAGCAGCTCCCGGGACAGCAGCGAGCAGTACTTC
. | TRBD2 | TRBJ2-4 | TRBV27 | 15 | CASHGLAGPGNIQYF | TGTGCCAGCCATGGACTAGCGGGGCCGGGTAACATTCAGTACTTC
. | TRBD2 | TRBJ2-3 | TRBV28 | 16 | CASSRTSGSSTDTQYF | TGTGCCAGCAGTCGGACTAGCGGGAGTTCGACAGATACGCAGTATTTT
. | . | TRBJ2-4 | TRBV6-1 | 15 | CASILSRLAKNSQYF | TGTGCCAGCATCCTAAGCAGGCTAGCCAAAAACAGTCAGTACTTC
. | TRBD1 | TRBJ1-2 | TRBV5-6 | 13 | CASSRTGTHGYTF | TGTGCCAGCAGCCGGACAGGAACCCATGGCTACACCTTC
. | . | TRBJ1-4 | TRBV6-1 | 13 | CASMRQADEKLFF | TGTGCCAGCATGAGACAGGCAGACGAAAAACTGTTTTTT
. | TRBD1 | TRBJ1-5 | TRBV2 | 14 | CASGTGISNQPQHF | TGTGCCAGCGGGACAGGGATTTCCAATCAGCCCCAGCATTTT
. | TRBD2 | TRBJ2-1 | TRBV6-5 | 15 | CASSFGRGAYNEQFF | TGTGCCAGCAGTTTCGGACGGGGGGCCTACAATGAGCAGTTCTTC
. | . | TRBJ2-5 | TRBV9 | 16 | CASSVGLREQQETQYF | TGTGCCAGCAGCGTGGGGCTGCGGGAACAACAAGAGACCCAGTACTTC
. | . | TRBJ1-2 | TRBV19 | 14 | CASSMAAQDYGYPF | TGTGCCAGTAGTATGGCGGCACAGGACTATGGCTACCCCTTC
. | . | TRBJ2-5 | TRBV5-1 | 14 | CASSLGSNQETQYF | TGCGCCAGCAGCTTGGGGAGCAACCAAGAGACCCAGTACTTC
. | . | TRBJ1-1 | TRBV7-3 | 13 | CASSSHGGSEAFF | TGTGCCAGCAGCTCTCATGGGGGCAGTGAAGCTTTCTTT
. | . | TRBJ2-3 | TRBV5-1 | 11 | CASSLLDTQYF | TGCGCCAGCAGCTTGCTGGATACGCAGTATTTT
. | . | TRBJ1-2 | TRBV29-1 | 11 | CSVRRRDGYTF | TGCAGCGTAAGACGCAGGGATGGCTACACCTTC
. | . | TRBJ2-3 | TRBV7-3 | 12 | CASSLQGGTQYF | TGTGCCAGCAGCTTACAGGGGGGTACGCAGTATTTT
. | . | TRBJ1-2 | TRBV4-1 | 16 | CASSRPGQKTNYGYTF | TGCGCCAGCAGCCGCCCCGGACAGAAAACTAACTATGGCTACACCTTC
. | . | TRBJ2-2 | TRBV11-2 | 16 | CASSLEFEGASGELFF | TGTGCCAGCAGCTTAGAATTCGAGGGAGCGAGCGGGGAGCTGTTTTTT
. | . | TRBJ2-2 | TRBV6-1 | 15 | CASSEAGAFTGELFF | TGTGCCAGCAGTGAAGCGGGGGCCTTCACCGGGGAGCTGTTTTTT
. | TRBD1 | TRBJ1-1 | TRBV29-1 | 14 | CSVARTGLNTEAFF | TGCAGCGTTGCCCGGACAGGGCTGAACACTGAAGCTTTCTTT
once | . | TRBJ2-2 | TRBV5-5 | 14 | CASSFYRETGELFF | TGTGCCAGCAGCTTTTACAGGGAAACCGGGGAGCTGTTTTTT
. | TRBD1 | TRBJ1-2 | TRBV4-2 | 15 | CASSPTGQANYGYTF | TGTGCCAGCAGCCCTACGGGACAGGCTAACTATGGCTACACCTTC
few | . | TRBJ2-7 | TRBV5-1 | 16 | CASSFWGRGASYEQYF | TGCGCCAGCAGCTTTTGGGGTAGGGGTGCCTCCTACGAGCAGTACTTC
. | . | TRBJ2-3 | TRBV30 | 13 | CAWSAGVGDTQYF | TGTGCCTGGAGTGCGGGAGTAGGAGATACGCAGTATTTT
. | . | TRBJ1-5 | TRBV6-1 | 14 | CASGSTEGNQPQHF | TGTGCCAGCGGATCGACAGAAGGCAATCAGCCCCAGCATTTT
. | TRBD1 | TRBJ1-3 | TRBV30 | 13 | CAWDGTDGNTIYF | TGTGCCTGGGACGGGACAGATGGAAACACCATATATTTT
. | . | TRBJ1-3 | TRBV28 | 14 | CASSLGTPGNTIYF | TGTGCCAGCAGTTTAGGGACTCCTGGAAACACCATATATTTT
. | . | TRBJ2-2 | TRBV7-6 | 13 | CASSLAMTGELFF | TGTGCCAGCAGCTTAGCTATGACCGGGGAGCTGTTTTTT
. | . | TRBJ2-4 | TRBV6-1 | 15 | CASTGGGGLKNSQYF | TGTGCCAGCACCGGAGGGGGGGGCTTAAAAAACAGTCAGTACTTC
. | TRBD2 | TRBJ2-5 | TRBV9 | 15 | CASSARVAGRETRYF | TGTGCCAGCAGCGCCCGGGTAGCGGGTAGAGAGACCCGGTACTTC
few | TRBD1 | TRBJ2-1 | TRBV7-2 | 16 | CASRGQGGLGGNEQFF | TGTGCCAGCAGGGGACAGGGGGGACTAGGAGGGAATGAGCAGTTCTTC
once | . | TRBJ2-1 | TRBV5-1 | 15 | CASSYLGASGNEQFF | TGCGCCAGCAGCTACCTGGGCGCCTCTGGGAATGAGCAGTTCTTC
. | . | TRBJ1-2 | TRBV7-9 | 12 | CASSLASYGYTF | TGTGCCAGCAGCTTAGCGAGCTATGGCTACACCTTC
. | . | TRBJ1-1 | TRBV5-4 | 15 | CASSSGTSKFTEAFF | TGTGCCAGCAGCAGCGGGACAAGCAAGTTCACTGAAGCTTTCTTT
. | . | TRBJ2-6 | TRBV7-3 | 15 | CASSLSSSGANVLTF | TGTGCCAGCAGCCTCTCTTCCTCTGGGGCCAACGTCCTGACTTTC
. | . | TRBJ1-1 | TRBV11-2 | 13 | CASSLGGNTEAFF | TGTGCCAGCAGCTTAGGCGGGAACACTGAAGCTTTCTTT
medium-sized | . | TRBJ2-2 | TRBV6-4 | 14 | CASSDADSTGELFF | TGTGCCAGCAGTGACGCCGATAGTACCGGGGAGCTGTTTTTT
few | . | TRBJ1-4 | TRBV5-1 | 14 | CASSLQGTNEKLFF | TGCGCCAGCAGCTTGCAGGGAACTAATGAAAAACTGTTTTTT
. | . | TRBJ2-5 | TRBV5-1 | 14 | CASSLASGRETQYF | TGCGCCAGCAGCTTGGCCTCAGGAAGAGAGACCCAGTACTTC
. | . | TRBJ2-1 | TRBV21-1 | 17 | CASSTVPGQDIDNEQFF | TGTGCCAGCAGCACCGTTCCGGGACAGGATATTGACAATGAGCAGTTCTTC
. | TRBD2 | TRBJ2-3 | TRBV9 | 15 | CASTLGLVEADTQYF | TGTGCCAGCACCCTGGGACTAGTGGAGGCAGATACGCAGTATTTT
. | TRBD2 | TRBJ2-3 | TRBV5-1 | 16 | CASSFQGLAGADTQYF | TGCGCCAGCAGCTTCCAAGGGCTAGCGGGAGCAGATACGCAGTATTTT
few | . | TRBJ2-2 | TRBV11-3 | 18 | CASSPNHWGEANTGELFF | TGTGCCAGCAGCCCTAACCATTGGGGGGAGGCTAACACCGGGGAGCTGTTTTTT
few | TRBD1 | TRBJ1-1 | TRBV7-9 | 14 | CASSPGQGRTEAFF | TGTGCCAGCAGCCCAGGACAGGGGAGGACTGAAGCTTTCTTT
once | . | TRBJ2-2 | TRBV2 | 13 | CASRLRDTGELFF | TGTGCCAGCAGACTCAGGGACACCGGGGAGCTGTTTTTT